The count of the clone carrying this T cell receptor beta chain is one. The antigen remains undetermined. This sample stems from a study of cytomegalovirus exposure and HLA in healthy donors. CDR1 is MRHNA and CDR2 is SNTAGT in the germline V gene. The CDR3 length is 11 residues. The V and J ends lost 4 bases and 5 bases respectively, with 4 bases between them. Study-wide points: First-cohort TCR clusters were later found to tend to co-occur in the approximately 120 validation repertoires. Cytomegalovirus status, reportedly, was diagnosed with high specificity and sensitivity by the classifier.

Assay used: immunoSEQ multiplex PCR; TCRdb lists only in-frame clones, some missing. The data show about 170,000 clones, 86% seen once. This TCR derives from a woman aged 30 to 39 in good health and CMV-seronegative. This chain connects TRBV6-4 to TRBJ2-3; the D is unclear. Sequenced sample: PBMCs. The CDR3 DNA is TGTGCCAGCAGTGGCGGAGATACGCAGTATTTT. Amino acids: CASSGGDTQYF.